This T cell receptor (beta chain) was found in a study of shared clonotypes between healthy human individuals. Findings of the study overall: Compared with memory subsets, naive subsets generally had larger estimated richness. Naive CD4 clonotypes overlapped across a handful of donors at roughly 5.1%.

A note on this clone: Its target is not known.

Clones were sequenced by immunoSEQ multiplex PCR, and TCRdb holds only the in-frame ones, with some missing. The sample has 1,400,000 or so clones; approximately 98.5% are singletons. The receptor's source is a man aged 25 to 40 in good health. Material: naive CD4+ T cells sorted from blood. Specified subset: CD45RA+ positively selected.

In DNA form, the CDR3 reads TGTGCCAGCAGTCCCCCCGGACTAGCGGGAGTCGAGCAGTACTTC. Amino acid sequence: CASSPPGLAGVEQYF. This chain connects TRBV28 to TRBJ2-7; 13 bases fit TRBD2. CDR3 length equals 15 residues. The V gene end was trimmed by 5 bases and the J gene end by 6 bases; junction bases not matched to a gene: 7. Germline V gives CDR1 MDHEN, CDR2 SYDVKM.